The 6 T cell receptor beta chains below were found in one sample sequenced in a study of identical twins. TCRdb re-derived calls from the 5' RACE reads in MiXCR, one entry per CDR3 protein. The sample has over 600,000 distinct CDR3 sequences; around 21% are singletons. These data are also associated with another study on T cells expressing NK-cell markers.

The sample taken for sequencing was PBMCs. These receptors were taken from a woman under 30 in good health.

In this sample, this clonotype turned up a few times. The chain links TRBV20-1 to TRBJ2-3, with D hard to call. Per germline, CDR1 DFQATT and CDR2 SNEGSKA (reference sequence). V was cut by 1 base and J by 1 base, with 12 bases left in between. The CDR3 is 15 residues long. The CDR3 reads CSARVADIGTDTQYF. CDR3 nucleotides: TGCAGTGCTAGAGTAGCCGATATAGGCACAGATACGCAGTATTTT.

The J gene is TRBJ2-1, the V gene TRBV3-1, with 7 bases lining up with TRBD2. Germline V CDR1 and CDR2: LGHDT, YNNKEL (reference sequence). After removal of 4 bases from V and 7 bases from J, the junction contained 7 bases not matched to a gene. The CDR3 covers 14 residues. The CDR3 loop reads CASSPLGGGNEQFF. CDR3 in DNA: TGTGCCAGCAGCCCCCTGGGCGGGGGAAATGAGCAGTTCTTC.

V gene TRBV20-1 combines with J gene TRBJ2-1; 12 nucleotides align to TRBD2. Germline CDR1 and CDR2: DFQATT and SNEGSKA (reference sequence). V was clipped by 0 bases and J by 5 bases; unmatched bases: 8. This CDR3 region has 17 residues. Here the CDR3 reads CSAREASGRAYNNEQFF. CDR3 nucleotide sequence: TGCAGTGCTAGAGAAGCTAGCGGGAGGGCCTATAACAATGAGCAGTTCTTC.

This clonotype has a handful of counts. The V gene is TRBV10-3, the J gene TRBJ2-1; D call uncertain. CDR1 is ENHRY and CDR2 is SYGVKD in the germline V gene. With 10 bases removed from V and 0 bases from J, the gap between germline ends came to 22 bases. The CDR3 spans 17 residues. The CDR3 loop is CATGTVRIESSYNEQFF. DNA of the CDR3: TGTGCCACCGGAACAGTTCGTATTGAAAGCTCCTACAATGAGCAGTTCTTC.

This clonotype came up many times. The V gene is TRBV5-1, the J gene TRBJ2-2, with D perhaps matching TRBD1 (5 bases). CDR3 length equals 12 residues. Looked up from germline, CDR1 is SGHRS and CDR2 is YFSETQ. The germline V and J ends were trimmed by 9 bases and 3 bases, with 9 bases remaining between them. For the CDR3, the DNA is TGCGCCACCGGCAGGGACACCGGGGAGCTGTTTTTT. This sequence encodes CATGRDTGELFF.

The J gene is TRBJ2-1, the V gene TRBV20-1, with D unclear. Germline V gene sequence: CDR1 DFQATT, CDR2 SNEGSKA (reference sequence). The length of the CDR3 is 13 residues. V lost 6 bases and J 5 bases, leaving 14 bases between the germline ends. CDR3 in amino acids: CSAWALTHNEQFF. The CDR3 DNA is TGCAGTGCGTGGGCCCTGACCCACAATGAGCAGTTCTTC.